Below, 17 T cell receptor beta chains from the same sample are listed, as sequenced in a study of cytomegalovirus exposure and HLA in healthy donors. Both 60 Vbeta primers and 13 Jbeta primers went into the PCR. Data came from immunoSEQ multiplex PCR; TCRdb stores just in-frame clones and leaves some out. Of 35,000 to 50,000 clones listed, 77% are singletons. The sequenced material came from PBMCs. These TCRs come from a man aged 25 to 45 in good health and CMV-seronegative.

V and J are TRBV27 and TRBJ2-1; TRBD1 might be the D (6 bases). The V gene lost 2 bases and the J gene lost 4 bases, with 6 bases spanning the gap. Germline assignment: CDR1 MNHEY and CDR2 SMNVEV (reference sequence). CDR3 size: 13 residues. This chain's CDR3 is CASSLTGYNEQFF. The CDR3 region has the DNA TGTGCCAGCAGTTTAACAGGGTACAATGAGCAGTTCTTC.

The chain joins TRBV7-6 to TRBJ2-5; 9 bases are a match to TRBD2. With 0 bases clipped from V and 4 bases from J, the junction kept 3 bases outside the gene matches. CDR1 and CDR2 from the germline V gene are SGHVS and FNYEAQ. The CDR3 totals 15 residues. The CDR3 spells CASSLASGRGETQYF. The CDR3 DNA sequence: TGTGCCAGCAGCTTAGCTAGCGGGAGAGGAGAGACCCAGTACTTC. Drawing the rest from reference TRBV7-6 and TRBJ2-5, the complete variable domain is GAGVSQSPRYKVTKRGQDVALRCDPISGHVSLYWYRQALGQGPEFLTYFNYEAQQDKSGLPNDRFSAERPEGSISTLTIQRTEQRDSAMYRCASSLASGRGETQYFGPGTRLLVL.

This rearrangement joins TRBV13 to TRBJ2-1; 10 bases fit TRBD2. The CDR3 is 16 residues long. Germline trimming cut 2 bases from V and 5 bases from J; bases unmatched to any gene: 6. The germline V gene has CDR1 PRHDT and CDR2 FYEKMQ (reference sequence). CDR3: CASSLYGTSAHNEQFF. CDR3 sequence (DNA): TGTGCCAGCAGCTTATATGGGACTAGCGCCCACAATGAGCAGTTCTTC.

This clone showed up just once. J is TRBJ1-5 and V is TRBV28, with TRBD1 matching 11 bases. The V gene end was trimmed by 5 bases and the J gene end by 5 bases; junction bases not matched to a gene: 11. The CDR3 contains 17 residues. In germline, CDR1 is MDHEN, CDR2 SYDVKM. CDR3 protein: CASSLYGTGGGYQPQHF. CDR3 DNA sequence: TGTGCCAGCAGTCTTTACGGGACAGGGGGAGGTTATCAGCCCCAGCATTTT.

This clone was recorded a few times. CDR3 nucleotide sequence: TGTGCCAGCTCACCGCCCGGGACAGGGAAGGAAAAACTGTTTTTT. It encodes CASSPPGTGKEKLFF. V usage is TRBV18 and J usage is TRBJ1-4, with TRBD1 matching over 9 bases. Germline V gene sequence: CDR1 KGHSH, CDR2 LQKENI. The CDR3 length is 15 residues. J was trimmed by 8 bases and V by 3 bases; bases with no gene match: 7.

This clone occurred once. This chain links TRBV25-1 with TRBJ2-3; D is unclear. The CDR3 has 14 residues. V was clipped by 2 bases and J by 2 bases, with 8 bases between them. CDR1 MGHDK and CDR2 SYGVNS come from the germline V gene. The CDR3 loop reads CASSEGHDTDTQYF. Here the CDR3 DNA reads TGTGCCAGCAGTGAAGGCCACGACACAGATACGCAGTATTTT.

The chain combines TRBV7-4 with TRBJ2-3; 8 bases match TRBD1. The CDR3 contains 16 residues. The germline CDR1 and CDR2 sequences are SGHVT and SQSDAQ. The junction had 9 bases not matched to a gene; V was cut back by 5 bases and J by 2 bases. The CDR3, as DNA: TGTGCCAGCAGCCCCATTAGGGACAGGAACACAGATACGCAGTATTTT. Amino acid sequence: CASSPIRDRNTDTQYF.

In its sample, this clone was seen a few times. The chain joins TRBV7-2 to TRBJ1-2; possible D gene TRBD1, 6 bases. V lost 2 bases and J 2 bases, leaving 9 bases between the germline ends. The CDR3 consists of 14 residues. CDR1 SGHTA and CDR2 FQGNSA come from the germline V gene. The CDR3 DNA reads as TGTGCCAGCAGCTTATCCGGGACAAACTATGGCTACACCTTC. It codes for CASSLSGTNYGYTF.

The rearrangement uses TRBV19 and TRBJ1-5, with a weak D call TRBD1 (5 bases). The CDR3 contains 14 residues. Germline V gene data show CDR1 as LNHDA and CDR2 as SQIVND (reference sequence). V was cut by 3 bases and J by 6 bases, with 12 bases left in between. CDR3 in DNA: TGTGCCAGTAGTATGTGGGGGGGGGTTCAGCCCCAGCATTTT. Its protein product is CASSMWGGVQPQHF.

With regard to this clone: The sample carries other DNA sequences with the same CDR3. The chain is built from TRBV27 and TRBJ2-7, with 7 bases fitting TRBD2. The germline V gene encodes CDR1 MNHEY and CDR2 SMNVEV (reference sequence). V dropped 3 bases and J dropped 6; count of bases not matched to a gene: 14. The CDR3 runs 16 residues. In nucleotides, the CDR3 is TGTGCCAGCAGTTTCGCCCCCGGGACTACACTCGCCGAGCAGTACTTC. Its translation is CASSFAPGTTLAEQYF.

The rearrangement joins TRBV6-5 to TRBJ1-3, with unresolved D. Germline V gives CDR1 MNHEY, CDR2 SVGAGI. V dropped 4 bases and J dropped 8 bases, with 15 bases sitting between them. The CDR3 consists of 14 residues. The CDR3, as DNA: TGTGCCAGCAGTTCAGGACTACGAAAGGACACCATATATTTT. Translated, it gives CASSSGLRKDTIYF.

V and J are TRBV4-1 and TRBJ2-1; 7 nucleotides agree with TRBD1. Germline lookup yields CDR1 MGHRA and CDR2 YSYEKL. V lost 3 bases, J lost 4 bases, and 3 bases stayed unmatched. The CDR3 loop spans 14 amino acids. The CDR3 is CASSHKQGYNEQFF. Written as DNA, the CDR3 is TGCGCCAGCAGCCATAAACAGGGGTACAATGAGCAGTTCTTC.

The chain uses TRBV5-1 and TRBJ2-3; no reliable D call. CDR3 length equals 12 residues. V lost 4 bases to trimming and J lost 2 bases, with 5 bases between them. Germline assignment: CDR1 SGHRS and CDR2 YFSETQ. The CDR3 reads CASSPVTDTQYF. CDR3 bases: TGCGCCAGCAGCCCAGTCACAGATACGCAGTATTTT.

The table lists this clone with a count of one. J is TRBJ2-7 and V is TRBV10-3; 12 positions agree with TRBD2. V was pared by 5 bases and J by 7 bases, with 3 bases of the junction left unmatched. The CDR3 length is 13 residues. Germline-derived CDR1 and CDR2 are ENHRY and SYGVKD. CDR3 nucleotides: TGTGCCATCAGTACTAGCGGGAGGTTTGAGCAGTACTTC. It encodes CAISTSGRFEQYF.

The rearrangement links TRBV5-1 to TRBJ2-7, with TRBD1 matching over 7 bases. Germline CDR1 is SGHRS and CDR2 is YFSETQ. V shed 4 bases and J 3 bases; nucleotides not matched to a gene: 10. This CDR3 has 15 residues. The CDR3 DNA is TGCGCCAGCAGCAAGTTTGACAGGGCATTCTACGAGCAGTACTTC. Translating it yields CASSKFDRAFYEQYF.

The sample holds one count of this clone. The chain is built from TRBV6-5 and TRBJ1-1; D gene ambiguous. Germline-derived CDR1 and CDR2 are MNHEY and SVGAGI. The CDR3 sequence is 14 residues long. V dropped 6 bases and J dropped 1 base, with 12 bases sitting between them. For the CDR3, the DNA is TGTGCCAGCAGCCTCGGTCGGAGGAACACTGAAGCTTTCTTT. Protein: CASSLGRRNTEAFF.

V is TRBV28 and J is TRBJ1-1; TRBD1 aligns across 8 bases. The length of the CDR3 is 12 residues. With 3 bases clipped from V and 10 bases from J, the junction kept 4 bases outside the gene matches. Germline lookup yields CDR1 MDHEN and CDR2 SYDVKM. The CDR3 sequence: CASSFRGRGAFF. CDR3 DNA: TGTGCCAGCAGTTTCAGGGGGCGCGGAGCTTTCTTT.